The 18 T cell receptor beta chains presented below share a single source sample, sequenced in a study of blood T cell repertoires in COVID-19. The data were produced by immunoSEQ multiplex PCR, yet TCRdb's version contains in-frame clones alone and is incomplete. Of about 240,000 clones in the sample, around 88% were seen once. The specimen sequenced was PBMCs or T cells enriched from blood (not recorded which). Receptors were obtained from a woman aged 30 to 39 who had recovered from COVID-19.

The gene calls are TRBV6-5 and TRBJ1-3, with D maybe TRBD1 (5 bases). CDR1 MNHEY and CDR2 SVGAGI come from the germline V gene. Trimming pared 8 bases from V and 7 bases from J, leaving 9 bases between. The CDR3 spans 11 residues. Written as DNA, the CDR3 is TGTGCCAGCGGTTCAGGGAACACCATATATTTT. The encoded protein is CASGSGNTIYF.

The rearrangement joins TRBV9 to TRBJ2-1, with 7 bases lining up with TRBD2. Germline loops: CDR1 SGDLS, CDR2 YYNGEE. The CDR3 covers 15 residues. The J segment lost 4 bases and the V segment lost 0 bases, leaving 4 bases of the junction unmatched. CDR3: CASSVGGRGYNEQFF. CDR3 DNA: TGTGCCAGCAGCGTAGGCGGGAGAGGATACAATGAGCAGTTCTTC.

J is TRBJ2-1 and V is TRBV11-3, with D perhaps matching TRBD2 (6 bases). CDR3 length: 19 residues. Trimming removed 0 bases at V and 5 bases at J, with 23 bases between. CDR1 and CDR2 (germline): SGHNT, YENEEA. CDR3 nucleotide sequence: TGTGCCAGCAGCTTAGATATCATGGGTGGTACTAGCAATGACAATGAGCAGTTCTTC. Amino acid sequence: CASSLDIMGGTSNDNEQFF.

This clone occurred a few times. This chain connects TRBV29-1 to TRBJ1-3; D remains ambiguous. V was shortened by 6 bases and J by 2 bases, with 11 bases between the two germline ends. Germline V CDR1 and CDR2: SQVTM, ANQGSEA. The CDR3 loop spans 13 amino acids. CDR3 amino acids: CSVLLFAGNTIYF. The DNA for the CDR3 is TGCAGCGTCCTACTTTTTGCTGGAAACACCATATATTTT.

The genes are TRBV11-2 and TRBJ2-1; D unclear. With 0 bases removed from V and 8 bases from J, the gap between germline ends came to 11 bases. Germline CDR1 reads SGHAT; CDR2 reads FQNNGV. The CDR3 sequence is 14 residues long. The CDR3 nucleotides read TGTGCCAGCAGCTTAGATCGAAGCCCCCATGAGCAGTTCTTC. Translated, it gives CASSLDRSPHEQFF.

The V and J genes are TRBV9 and TRBJ1-2, with 12 bases identical to TRBD1. This CDR3 has 15 residues. With 0 bases clipped from V and 6 bases from J, the junction kept 3 bases outside the gene matches. The germline V gene encodes CDR1 SGDLS and CDR2 YYNGEE. The CDR3 here is CASSVVGQGANGYTF. DNA for the CDR3: TGTGCCAGCAGCGTAGTGGGACAGGGGGCGAATGGCTACACCTTC.

This rearrangement joins TRBV4-1 to TRBJ1-5, with D possibly matching TRBD1 (5 bases). The length of the CDR3 is 15 residues. Trimming pared 0 bases from V and 7 bases from J, leaving 13 bases between. Germline CDR1 reads MGHRA; CDR2 reads YSYEKL. The CDR3 DNA is TGCGCCAGCAGCCAAGATGGGAGGGCAGGGCAGCCCCAGCATTTT. It is translated as CASSQDGRAGQPQHF.

The chain links TRBV3-1 (or the pseudogene TRBV3-2) to TRBJ1-2, with TRBD1 matching 10 bases. The CDR3 has 16 residues. Germline CDR1 and CDR2: LGHDT and YNNKEL (reference sequence). V dropped 4 bases and J dropped 5; count of bases not matched to a gene: 10. The CDR3 is CASSRLDRGRAYGYTF. The CDR3 nucleotides are TGTGCCAGCAGCCGCTTAGACAGGGGGCGGGCTTATGGCTACACCTTC.

J is TRBJ2-7 and V is TRBV7-6; D may be TRBD2 (6 bases). CDR3 length: 15 amino acids. Germline assignment: CDR1 SGHVS and CDR2 FNYEAQ. V lost 4 bases to trimming and J lost 7 bases, with 20 bases between them. CDR3 sequence: CASSSPLASPREQYF. For the CDR3, the DNA is TGTGCCAGCAGCTCTCCGCTAGCGTCCCCTCGGGAGCAGTACTTC.

In this sample, this clone turned up once. CDR3 region: CASSRMAGDGSNEKLFF. The CDR3 coding sequence is TGCGCCAGCAGCCGCATGGCGGGGGACGGCTCTAATGAAAAACTGTTTTTT. V gene TRBV5-1 combines with J gene TRBJ1-4; tentatively, D is TRBD1 (5 bases). Trimming stripped 4 bases from V and 3 bases from J, with 19 bases between. This CDR3 has 17 amino acids. Germline CDR1 SGHRS, CDR2 YFSETQ.

The chain uses TRBV2 and TRBJ2-3; perhaps TRBD1 as D (5 bases). This CDR3 spans 17 amino acids. Germline lookup yields CDR1 SNHLY and CDR2 FYNNEI. V lost 0 bases, J lost 2 bases, and 15 bases lay in between. In DNA, the CDR3 is TGTGCCAGCAGTGAAGCGTTGAACCGACAGCTCACAGATACGCAGTATTTT. Translating it yields CASSEALNRQLTDTQYF.

This clone showed up just once. CDR3 in amino acids: CASSLHRKSSYNEQFF. In nucleotides, the CDR3 is TGTGCCAGCAGTTTACACAGAAAGAGCTCCTACAATGAGCAGTTCTTC. This chain links TRBV28 with TRBJ2-1; D is undetermined. Trimming removed 2 bases at V and 0 bases at J, with 11 bases between. Germline assignment: CDR1 MDHEN and CDR2 SYDVKM. The CDR3 consists of 16 residues.

V usage is TRBV28 and J usage is TRBJ1-2; TRBD1 agrees at 11 bases. Per the germline V gene, CDR1 is MDHEN and CDR2 is SYDVKM. The CDR3 is 16 amino acids. The V gene end was trimmed by 6 bases and the J gene end by 7 bases; junction bases not matched to a gene: 13. The CDR3 sequence: CASRRDRGALGRGYTF. The CDR3 DNA reads as TGTGCCAGCAGGCGGGACAGGGGGGCGCTCGGACGTGGCTACACCTTC.

This chain uses TRBV30 with TRBJ2-4, with a possible D match to TRBD1 (6 bases). Germline V gene sequence: CDR1 GTSNPN, CDR2 SVGIG (reference sequence). Trimming cost V 2 bases and J 5 bases, with 10 bases left between them. This CDR3 has 13 amino acids. The CDR3 region has the DNA TGTGCCTGGAGTCCCGGGACACAAAACATTCAGTACTTC. It translates to CAWSPGTQNIQYF.

CDR3 sequence: CASSLAGGVHQPQHF. The CDR3 nucleotides are TGTGCCAGCAGTCTTGCAGGGGGTGTTCATCAGCCCCAGCATTTT. The chain has TRBV5-5 and TRBJ1-5; TRBD1 matches at 7 bases. Germline V gene data show CDR1 as SGHKS and CDR2 as YYEKEE (reference sequence). The CDR3 spans 15 residues. The J segment lost 5 bases and the V segment lost 5 bases, leaving 10 bases of the junction unmatched.

Only one count was recorded for this clone. The chain couples TRBV28 to TRBJ2-7; perhaps TRBD1 as D (6 bases). V was pared by 4 bases and J by 2 bases, with 15 bases between. CDR1 MDHEN and CDR2 SYDVKM come from the germline V gene. CDR3 length: 15 residues. The CDR3 protein is CASSSHGTFPYEQYF. The CDR3, as DNA: TGTGCCAGCAGTTCTCACGGGACATTTCCCTACGAGCAGTACTTC.

The genes are TRBV27 and TRBJ1-2, with D possibly being TRBD1 (5 bases). CDR1 and CDR2 (germline): MNHEY, SMNVEV (reference sequence). The CDR3 runs 15 residues. Trimming left V 3 bases short and J 5 bases short, with 16 bases between. CDR3 in DNA: TGTGCCAGCAGTTTCTCCGGGGGAGGTACTTATGGCTACACCTTC. Residues: CASSFSGGGTYGYTF.

The V gene is TRBV5-4, the J gene TRBJ2-5; 8 bases agree with TRBD1. Losses at the gene ends were 4 bases for V and 3 bases for J; bases not matched to a gene: 2. Germline CDR1 is SGHNT and CDR2 is YYREEE (reference sequence). This CDR3 comprises 13 residues. CDR3 residues: CASSKDREETQYF. Here the CDR3 DNA reads TGTGCCAGCAGCAAGGACAGGGAAGAGACCCAGTACTTC.